A single sample is the source of the 22 T cell receptor beta chains below, sequenced in a study of CD8+ T cells in alopecia areata. Extraction of RNA preceded its reverse transcription into cDNA, which served as the sequencing template. Sequencing used immunoSEQ multiplex PCR; TCRdb keeps in-frame clones, though not all of them. Found here are over 250,000 clones, no singletons; the ten largest cover roughly 1.2%. A panel of CD4, CD8alpha, NKG2D, NKG2ACE and other markers served to sort pooled cutaneous lymph node cells. Sequences were obtained from CD4+ T cells sorted from a lymph node. Receptor source: a C3H/HeJ mouse with alopecia areata. The MHC haplotype of this mouse line is H2-k.

This clone turned up a few times. The genes are named according to mouse. Sequencing ends 4 residues short of the CDR3 end; the germline J gene provides the rest. The same CDR3 arises from other DNA sequences in this sample as well. The chain has TRBV13-2 and TRBJ1-2; a possible D gene is TRBD1 (5 bases). The CDR3 sequence is 12 residues long. Germline CDR1 and CDR2: NNHNN and SYGAGS (reference sequence). The DNA read from the CDR3 is TGTGCCAGCGGTGATGCGGGGGGC. This codes for CASGDAGG. The full CDR3 protein is CASGDAGGDYTF.

This clone has a handful of counts. All gene names here are mouse names. The read is 4 residues too short to cover the CDR3 end, so that end is filled in from the germline J gene. V gene TRBV13-1 combines with J gene TRBJ2-1; 8 nucleotides match TRBD1. V lost 5 bases and J lost 3; bases outside the gene matches: 4. The CDR3 runs 14 residues. Germline CDR1 is NSHNY and CDR2 is SYGAGN. The CDR3 reads CASSPDRAYAEQFF. CDR3 bases read: TGTGCCAGCAGCCCGGACAGGGCCTATGCT.

With regard to this clone: A much larger clonotype is one base distant, so this may be a read error. Gene names and germline refer to mouse. Incomplete CDR3 DNA: TGTGCCAGCAGAGGACAGGGGGTTGCT. Protein sequence: CASRGQGVA. The entire CDR3 protein is CASRGQGVAEQFF. The rearrangement links TRBV13-3 to TRBJ2-1, with TRBD1 identical over 10 bases. The DNA ends 4 residues before the CDR3 does, and the rest of the CDR3 is filled in from the germline J gene. CDR3 length: 13 residues. V gave up 5 bases and J gave up 6 bases; unmatched junction bases: 2. Germline V gene sequence: CDR1 NNHDY, CDR2 SYVADS.

On this clone: Mouse germline and gene names are used. The read stops 4 residues short of the end of the CDR3; the missing end is completed from the germline J gene. The V and J genes are TRBV13-1 and TRBJ2-1, with D possibly TRBD1 on 6 matching bases. The CDR3 covers 15 residues. CDR1 is NSHNY, CDR2 SYGAGN, per germline. Trimming stripped 5 bases from V and 1 base from J, with 13 bases between. CDR3 in amino acids: CASRPDRTNYAEQFF. The CDR3 DNA, read in part, is TGTGCCAGCAGACCGGACAGAACCAACTATGCT.

This clone was counted between two and nine times. Any gene name here is a mouse gene name. The sequence runs out 4 residues before the end of the CDR3; the remainder is reconstructed from the germline J gene. This sequence joins TRBV31 and TRBJ2-7, with 7 bases lining up with TRBD2. CDR3 length: 11 amino acids. Germline assignment: CDR1 GKSSPN and CDR2 SITVG. The DNA read from the CDR3 is TGTGCCGGTCAAACTGGGGAT. Translated, it gives CAGQTGD. The complete CDR3 sequence is CAGQTGDEQYF. The whole variable domain, remainder taken from reference TRBV31 and TRBJ2-7, is AQTIHQWPVAEIKAVGSPLSLGCTIKGKSSPNLYWYWQATGGTLQQLFYSITVGQVESVVQLNLSASRPKDDQFILSTEKLLLSHSGFYLCAGQTGDEQYFGPGTRLTVL.

This clone was detected only a few times. Gene names refer to mouse genes. The read is 4 residues too short to cover the CDR3 end, so that end is filled in from the germline J gene. The rearrangement links TRBV13-1 to TRBJ1-2; perhaps TRBD1 as D (5 bases). Trimming took 6 bases from V and 4 from J, leaving 13 bases between them. Germline CDR1 is NSHNY and CDR2 is SYGAGN. This CDR3 contains 13 residues. The CDR3 loop reads CASTGGGSSDYTF. Partial CDR3 DNA: TGTGCCAGCACAGGTGGGGGAAGCTCC.

This clone was observed a handful of times. Gene names follow the mouse nomenclature. The CDR3: CASSPKGWAETLYF. Incomplete CDR3 DNA: TGTGCCAGCAGCCCAAAGGGGTGGGCAGAA. The rearrangement links TRBV5 to TRBJ2-3; the D gene is possibly TRBD1 (5 bases). The CDR3 is cut off 4 residues early in the read; its end comes from the germline J gene. V gave up 4 bases and J gave up 3 bases, with 11 bases separating them. The germline V gene encodes CDR1 LGHNA and CDR2 YNLKQL (reference sequence). The CDR3 covers 14 residues.

Concerning this clone: Mouse gene names and germline throughout. The read is 4 residues too short to cover the CDR3 end, so that end is filled in from the germline J gene. The J gene is TRBJ1-1, the V gene TRBV13-1; D is unresolved. The V and J ends lost 4 bases and 0 bases respectively, with 7 bases between them. CDR1 is NSHNY, CDR2 SYGAGN, per germline. This CDR3 region has 13 residues. The covered CDR3 bases are TGTGCCAGCAGTTCCCAGTCAAACACA. Protein: CASSSQSNT. The entire CDR3 protein reads CASSSQSNTEVFF.

On this clone: Gene names are the mouse ones. Read sequence stops 4 residues before the CDR3 end, and the germline J gene provides the missing end. The genes are TRBV5 and TRBJ2-1; 7 bases match TRBD1. The germline gives CDR1 LGHNA, CDR2 YNLKQL (reference sequence). The CDR3 totals 15 residues. With 4 bases clipped from V and 3 bases from J, the junction kept 6 bases outside the gene matches. The CDR3 loop is CASSPTGAGYAEQFF. Incomplete CDR3 DNA: TGTGCCAGCAGCCCAACAGGGGCGGGCTATGCT.

In this sample, this clone turned up a few times. Gene labels here are mouse ones. Read data end 4 residues before the CDR3 end; the end is taken from the germline J gene. J is TRBJ2-1 and V is TRBV13-3; D possibly corresponds to TRBD1 (5 bases). Trimming took off 5 bases at V and 2 bases at J, with 8 bases between the two ends. The CDR3 extends over 13 amino acids. Germline V lookup: CDR1 NNHDY, CDR2 SYVADS. The DNA read from the CDR3 is TGTGCCAGCAGGACAGACTACTATGCT. Amino acids: CASRTDYYA. The full CDR3 sequence reads CASRTDYYAEQFF.

This clone was picked up a small number of times. Gene and germline names: mouse. The CDR3 end falls 4 residues outside the read, so it is completed with the germline J gene. The sample contains more than one DNA sequence encoding this CDR3. The chain is built from TRBV13-2 and TRBJ2-7, with D uncertain. The CDR3 totals 13 residues. V shed 1 base and J shed 0 bases, with 5 bases lying between them. CDR1 is NNHNN and CDR2 is SYGAGS in the germline V gene (reference sequence). Incomplete CDR3 DNA: TGTGCCAGCGGTGATCTGAGCTCCTAT. This translates into CASGDLSSY. From start to end, the CDR3 is CASGDLSSYEQYF.

This clone was picked up a small number of times. The listed genes are named as in mouse. The observed sequence ends 4 residues before the CDR3 terminus, with the missing tail filled in from the germline J gene. The rearrangement joins TRBV5 to TRBJ2-1; 7 nucleotides line up with TRBD1. The CDR3 covers 15 residues. The germline V gene has CDR1 LGHNA and CDR2 YNLKQL (reference sequence). V lost 2 bases and J lost 5; bases outside the gene matches: 6. The CDR3 is CASSQTGTENAEQFF. The sequenced part of the CDR3 DNA is TGTGCCAGCAGCCAAACCGGGACAGAGAATGCT.

Concerning this clone itself: Germline and genes here are mouse. The read ends 4 residues early relative to the CDR3; the germline J gene fills the gap. The J gene is TRBJ2-1, the V gene TRBV19, with D perhaps matching TRBD1 (5 bases). The V end was cut by 5 bases, the J end by 1 base, with 10 bases between. This CDR3 region has 14 residues. Germline assignment: CDR1 FNHDT and CDR2 SITEND (reference sequence). The chain's CDR3 is CASRYGQNYAEQFF. CDR3 DNA, as far as it was read: TGTGCCAGCAGATACGGACAAAACTATGCT.

As concerns this clone: Gene names refer to mouse genes. The observed sequence ends 4 residues before the CDR3 terminus, with the missing tail filled in from the germline J gene. The identical CDR3 is also encoded by other nucleotide sequences in the sample. The chain combines TRBV5 with TRBJ2-3; 10 nucleotides match TRBD1. V shed 4 bases and J 0 bases; nucleotides not matched to a gene: 1. The CDR3 has 15 amino acids. Germline lookup yields CDR1 LGHNA and CDR2 YNLKQL (reference sequence). This CDR3 reads CASSRQGASAETLYF. CDR3 DNA, as far as it was read: TGTGCCAGCAGCCGACAGGGGGCTAGTGCAGAA.

On this clone itself: Mouse names are used for the genes. This same CDR3 is encoded by further DNA sequences in the sample. This CDR3 reads CASSAGTGQLYF. The CDR3 bases that were read are TGTGCCAGCAGTGCAGGGACCGGG. The rearrangement joins TRBV13-1 to TRBJ2-2, with D tentatively TRBD1 (5 bases). The missing CDR3 end, 4 residues past where the read stops, is filled in from the germline J gene. The CDR3 sequence is 12 residues long. V was shortened by 3 bases and J by 5 bases, with 5 bases between the two germline ends. CDR1 and CDR2 from the germline V gene are NSHNY and SYGAGN.

This clone has at least ten counts. Mouse gene names and germline throughout. The CDR3 is cut off 4 residues early in the read; its end comes from the germline J gene. Other DNA sequences in the sample encode the same CDR3. The chain has TRBV13-3 and TRBJ1-2, with TRBD1 as a possible D gene (5 bases). Germline V CDR1 and CDR2: NNHDY, SYVADS. The germline V and J ends were trimmed by 0 bases and 2 bases, with 5 bases remaining between them. This CDR3 region has 13 residues. The CDR3: CASSDEGNSDYTF. The DNA read from the CDR3 is TGTGCCAGCAGTGATGAGGGGAACTCC.

Worth noting for this clone: The genes and germline here are from mouse. From the germline J gene comes the end of the CDR3, since the read stops 4 residues before it. The rearrangement uses TRBV19 and TRBJ2-1, with TRBD1 identical over 9 bases. The junction had 4 bases not matched to a gene; V was cut back by 0 bases and J by 0 bases. The germline gives CDR1 FNHDT, CDR2 SITEND (reference sequence). The CDR3 consists of 17 residues. The CDR3 sequence: CASSIGTGAHNYAEQFF. CDR3 DNA, as far as it was read: TGTGCCAGCAGTATAGGGACAGGGGCCCATAACTATGCT.

This clone was seen ten or more times. Germline and genes: mouse. The CDR3 end lies 4 residues beyond the end of the read and is filled in from the germline J gene. Other DNA sequences in this sample translate to the same CDR3. The chain carries TRBV19 and TRBJ1-2; 7 bases fit TRBD1. Germline CDR1 FNHDT, CDR2 SITEND (reference sequence). Trimming cost V 4 bases and J 0 bases; bases outside gene matches: 3. This CDR3 is built from 14 residues. The chain's CDR3 is CASSRQGANSDYTF. Incomplete CDR3 DNA: TGTGCCAGCAGTCGACAGGGCGCAAACTCC.

This clone was counted a few times. A much larger clone is a single base away; this may be a read error. The gene names here belong to mouse. The CDR3 end falls 4 residues outside the read, so it is completed with the germline J gene. The genes are TRBV19 and TRBJ2-5; the D gene is possibly TRBD1 (6 bases). V was shortened by 4 bases and J by 2 bases, with 8 bases between the two germline ends. This CDR3 has 13 amino acids. Germline loops: CDR1 FNHDT, CDR2 SITEND (reference sequence). CDR3 bases read: TGTGCCAGCAGTGACAGGTTCCAAGAC. Translated: CASSDRFQD. In full, the CDR3 reads CASSDRFQDTQYF.

Regarding this clone: Gene and germline names: mouse. The DNA ends 4 residues before the CDR3 does, and the rest of the CDR3 is filled in from the germline J gene. This specimen includes other DNA sequences encoding the same CDR3. J is TRBJ2-7 and V is TRBV1; D perhaps matches TRBD2 (6 bases). Trimming shortened V by 1 base and J by 2 bases, and 6 bases separated the two germline ends. Looked up from germline, CDR1 is NSQYPW and CDR2 is LRSPGD (reference sequence). The CDR3 has 13 residues. The part of the CDR3 DNA that was read is TGCACCTGCAGTGCAGGGGGGGCCTAT. It is translated as CTCSAGGAY. The whole CDR3 protein is CTCSAGGAYEQYF.

This clone has at least ten counts. Germline and genes: mouse. The sequence runs out 4 residues before the end of the CDR3; the remainder is reconstructed from the germline J gene. At the DNA level, this CDR3 is encoded by other sequences in the same sample as well. The chain combines TRBV14 with TRBJ2-4; D possibly corresponds to TRBD1 (5 bases). Germline-derived CDR1 and CDR2 are SGHDT and FRDEAV. The germline V and J ends were trimmed by 5 bases and 0 bases, with 13 bases remaining between them. This CDR3 is built from 15 residues. CDR3 sequence: CASSRDSFSQNTLYF. The sequenced CDR3 bases are TGTGCCAGCAGCCGTGACAGTTTTAGTCAAAAC.

The sample holds a few counts of this clone. The gene names here belong to mouse. The read stops 4 residues short of the end of the CDR3; the missing end is completed from the germline J gene. The chain recombines TRBV13-3 with TRBJ2-5; maybe TRBD1 (5 bases). Germline V gene sequence: CDR1 NNHDY, CDR2 SYVADS. Trimming pared 0 bases from V and 2 bases from J, leaving 13 bases between. The CDR3 is made up of 16 amino acids. The CDR3 region is CASSDAGWQGQDTQYF. CDR3 DNA, as far as it was read: TGTGCCAGCAGTGATGCAGGCTGGCAGGGCCAAGAC. The entire variable domain, with the rest obtained from reference TRBV13-3 and TRBJ2-5, is as follows: EAAVTQSPRSKVAVTGGKVTLSCHQTNNHDYMYWYRQDTGHGLRLIHYSYVADSTEKGDIPDGYKASRPSQENFSLILELASLSQTAVYFCASSDAGWQGQDTQYFGPGTRLLVL.